This T cell receptor beta chain originates from a study of blood T cells in healthy people across ages. In regard to this clonotype: Its antigen is currently unknown.

Study conclusions and caveats: Older age coincided with a roughly linear decline in TCR beta diversity per million T cells.

The use of a sample-barcoded 5' primer and a J-beta primer mix characterized a second PCR of roughly 6 to 11 cycles. TCRdb fed the 5' RACE reads into MiXCR, producing one record per CDR3 protein. The sample consists of hundreds of thousands of distinct CDR3 sequences, 45% to 50% of them appearing once. From germline, CDR1 is MNHEY and CDR2 SMNVEV (reference sequence). V lost 7 bases, J lost 2 bases, and 15 bases lay in between. This CDR3 has 15 residues. This receptor was obtained from a woman in her fifties or sixties in good health. What was sequenced was blood. The chain employs TRBV27 and TRBJ2-1; tentatively, D is TRBD2 (6 bases). The CDR3 reads CASIPSGGTYNEQFF. CDR3 nucleotide sequence: TGTGCCAGCATCCCGAGTGGCGGGACCTACAATGAGCAGTTCTTC.